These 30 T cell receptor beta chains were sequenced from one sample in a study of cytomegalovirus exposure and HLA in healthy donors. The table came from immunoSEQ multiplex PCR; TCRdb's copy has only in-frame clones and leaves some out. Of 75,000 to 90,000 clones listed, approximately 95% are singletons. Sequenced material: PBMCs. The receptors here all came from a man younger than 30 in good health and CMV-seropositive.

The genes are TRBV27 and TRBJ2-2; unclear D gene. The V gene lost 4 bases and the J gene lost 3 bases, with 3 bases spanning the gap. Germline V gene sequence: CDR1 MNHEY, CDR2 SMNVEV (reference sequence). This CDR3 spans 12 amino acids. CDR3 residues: CASSSYTGELFF. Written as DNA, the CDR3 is TGTGCCAGCAGTTCGTACACCGGGGAGCTGTTTTTT.

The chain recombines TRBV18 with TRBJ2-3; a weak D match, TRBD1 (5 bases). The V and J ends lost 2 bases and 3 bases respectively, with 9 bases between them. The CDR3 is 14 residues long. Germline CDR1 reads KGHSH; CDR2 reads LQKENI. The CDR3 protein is CASSPTGSTDTQYF. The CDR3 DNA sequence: TGTGCCAGCTCACCAACAGGTTCTACAGATACGCAGTATTTT.

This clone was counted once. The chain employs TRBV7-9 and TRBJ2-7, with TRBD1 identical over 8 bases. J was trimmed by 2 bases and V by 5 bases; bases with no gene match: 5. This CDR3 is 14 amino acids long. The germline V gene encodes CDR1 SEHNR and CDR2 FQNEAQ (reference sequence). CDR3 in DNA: TGTGCCAGCAGCCGGACAGGGTCCGCCTACGAGCAGTACTTC. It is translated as CASSRTGSAYEQYF.

Written as DNA, the CDR3 is TGTGCCAGCAGTCCGCCCGGACAGGTTAATGAAAAACTGTTTTTT. It codes for CASSPPGQVNEKLFF. The chain has TRBV28 and TRBJ1-4; 7 nucleotides agree with TRBD1. The trim removed 5 bases at V and 4 bases at J, leaving 7 bases unmatched. Germline lookup yields CDR1 MDHEN and CDR2 SYDVKM. The CDR3 contains 15 residues.

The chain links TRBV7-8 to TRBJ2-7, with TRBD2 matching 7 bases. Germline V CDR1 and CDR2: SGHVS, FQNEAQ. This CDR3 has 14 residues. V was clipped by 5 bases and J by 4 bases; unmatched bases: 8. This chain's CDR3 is CASSIEGLVYEQYF. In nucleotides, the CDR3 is TGTGCCAGCAGCATCGAAGGACTAGTTTACGAGCAGTACTTC.

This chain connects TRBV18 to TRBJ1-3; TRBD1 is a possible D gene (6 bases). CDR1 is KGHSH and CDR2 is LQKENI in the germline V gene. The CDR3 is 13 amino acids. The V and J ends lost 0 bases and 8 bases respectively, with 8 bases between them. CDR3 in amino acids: CASSPPGADTIYF. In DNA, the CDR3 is TGTGCCAGCTCACCACCGGGGGCGGACACCATATATTTT.

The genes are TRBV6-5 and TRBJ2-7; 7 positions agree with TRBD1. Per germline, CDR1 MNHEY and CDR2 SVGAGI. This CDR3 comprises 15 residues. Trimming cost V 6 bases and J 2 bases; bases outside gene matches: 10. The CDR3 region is CASRVSGTAPYEQYF. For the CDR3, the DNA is TGTGCCAGCAGAGTTTCCGGGACAGCTCCCTACGAGCAGTACTTC.

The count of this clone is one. The CDR3 nucleotides are TGCGCCAGCAGCTTGGGATGGCTTGGGGACAGGGGGTCCTACGAGCAGTACTTC. It encodes CASSLGWLGDRGSYEQYF. The chain carries TRBV5-1 and TRBJ2-7; TRBD1 matches at 11 bases. The CDR3 is made up of 18 amino acids. From germline, CDR1 is SGHRS and CDR2 YFSETQ. J was trimmed by 1 base and V by 0 bases; bases with no gene match: 9.

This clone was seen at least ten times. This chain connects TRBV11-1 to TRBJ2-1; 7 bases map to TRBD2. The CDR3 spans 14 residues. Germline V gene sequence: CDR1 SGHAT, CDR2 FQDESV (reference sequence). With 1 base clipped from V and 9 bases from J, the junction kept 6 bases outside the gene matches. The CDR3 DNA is TGTGCCAGCAGCTTAGACCTAGCGGATCGTGAGCAGTTCTTC. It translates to CASSLDLADREQFF. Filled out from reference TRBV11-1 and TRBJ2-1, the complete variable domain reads EAEVAQSPRYKITEKSQAVAFWCDPISGHATLYWYRQILGQGPELLVQFQDESVVDDSQLPKDRFSAERLKGVDSTLKIQPAELGDSAMYLCASSLDLADREQFFGPGTRLTVL.

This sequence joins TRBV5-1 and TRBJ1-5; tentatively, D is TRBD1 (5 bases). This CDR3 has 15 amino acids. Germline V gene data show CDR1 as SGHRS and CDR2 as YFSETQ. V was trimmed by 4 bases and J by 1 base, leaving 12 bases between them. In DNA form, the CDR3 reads TGCGCCAGCAGCATAGGGGTGGGAAGCAATCAGCCCCAGCATTTT. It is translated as CASSIGVGSNQPQHF. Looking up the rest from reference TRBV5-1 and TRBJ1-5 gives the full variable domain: KAGVTQTPRYLIKTRGQQVTLSCSPISGHRSVSWYQQTPGQGLQFLFEYFSETQRNKGNFPGRFSGRQFSNSRSEMNVSTLELGDSALYLCASSIGVGSNQPQHFGDGTRLSIL.

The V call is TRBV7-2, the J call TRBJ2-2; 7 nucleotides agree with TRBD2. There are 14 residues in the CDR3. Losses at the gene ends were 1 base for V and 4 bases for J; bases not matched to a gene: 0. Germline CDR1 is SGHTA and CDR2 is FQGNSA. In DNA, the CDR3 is TGTGCCAGCAGCTTAGGGGGGGGCACCGGGGAGCTGTTTTTT. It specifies CASSLGGGTGELFF.

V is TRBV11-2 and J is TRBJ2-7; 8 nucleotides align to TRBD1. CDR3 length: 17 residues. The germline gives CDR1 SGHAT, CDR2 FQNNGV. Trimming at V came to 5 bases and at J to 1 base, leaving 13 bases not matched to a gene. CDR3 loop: CASSARTTGALSYEQYF. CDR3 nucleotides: TGTGCCAGCAGCGCCCGAACGACAGGGGCCCTTTCCTACGAGCAGTACTTC.

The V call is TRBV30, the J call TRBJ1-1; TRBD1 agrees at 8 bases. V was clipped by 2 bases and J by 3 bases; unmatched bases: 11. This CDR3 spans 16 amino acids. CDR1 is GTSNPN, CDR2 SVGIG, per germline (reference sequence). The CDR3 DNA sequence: TGTGCCTGGAGTCTCCAGGACAGGGAGGTATACACTGAAGCTTTCTTT. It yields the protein CAWSLQDREVYTEAFF.

The CDR3 reads CASRYSGGGGRTEAFF. CDR3 DNA sequence: TGTGCCAGCAGGTATTCAGGAGGAGGGGGCCGCACTGAAGCTTTCTTT. The gene calls are TRBV28 and TRBJ1-1, with 7 bases identical to TRBD1. The CDR3 length is 16 residues. Trimming at V came to 6 bases and at J to 4 bases, leaving 14 bases not matched to a gene. Germline V gene sequence: CDR1 MDHEN, CDR2 SYDVKM.

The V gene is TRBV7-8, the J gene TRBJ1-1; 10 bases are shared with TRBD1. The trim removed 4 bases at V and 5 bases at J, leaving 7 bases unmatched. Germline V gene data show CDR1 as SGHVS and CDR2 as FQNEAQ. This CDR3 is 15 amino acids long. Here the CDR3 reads CASSSPDRGETEAFF. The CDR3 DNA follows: TGTGCCAGCAGCTCACCGGACAGGGGGGAGACTGAAGCTTTCTTT. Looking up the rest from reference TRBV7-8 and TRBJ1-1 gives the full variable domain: GAGVSQSPRYKVAKRGQDVALRCDPISGHVSLFWYQQALGQGPEFLTYFQNEAQLDKSGLPSDRFFAERPEGSVSTLKIQRTQQEDSAVYLCASSSPDRGETEAFFGQGTRLTVV.

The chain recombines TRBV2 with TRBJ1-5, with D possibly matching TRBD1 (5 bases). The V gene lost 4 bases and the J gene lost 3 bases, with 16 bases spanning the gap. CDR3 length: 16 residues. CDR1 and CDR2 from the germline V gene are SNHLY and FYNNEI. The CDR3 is CASSVHGRVYNQPQHF. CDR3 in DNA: TGTGCCAGCAGTGTTCATGGCAGGGTTTACAATCAGCCCCAGCATTTT.

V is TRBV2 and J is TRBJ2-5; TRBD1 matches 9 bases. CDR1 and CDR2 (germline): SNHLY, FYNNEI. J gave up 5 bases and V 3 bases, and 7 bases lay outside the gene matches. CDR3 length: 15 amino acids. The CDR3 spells CASSDGTGRSETQYF. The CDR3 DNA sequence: TGTGCCAGCAGTGACGGGACAGGGAGGTCTGAGACCCAGTACTTC.

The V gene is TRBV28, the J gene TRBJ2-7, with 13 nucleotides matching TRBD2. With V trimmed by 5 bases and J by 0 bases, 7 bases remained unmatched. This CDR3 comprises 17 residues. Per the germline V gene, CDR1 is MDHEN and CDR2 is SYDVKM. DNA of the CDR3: TGTGCCAGCAGTACCGGGACTAGCGGGAAAAGCTCCTACGAGCAGTACTTC. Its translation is CASSTGTSGKSSYEQYF.

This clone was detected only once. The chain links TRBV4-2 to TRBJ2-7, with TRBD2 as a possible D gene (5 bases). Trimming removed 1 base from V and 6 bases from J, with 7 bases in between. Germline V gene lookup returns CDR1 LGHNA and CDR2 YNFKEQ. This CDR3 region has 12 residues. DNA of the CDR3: TGTGCCAGCAGCCAAGGTCGGGGCGAGCAGTACTTC. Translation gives CASSQGRGEQYF.

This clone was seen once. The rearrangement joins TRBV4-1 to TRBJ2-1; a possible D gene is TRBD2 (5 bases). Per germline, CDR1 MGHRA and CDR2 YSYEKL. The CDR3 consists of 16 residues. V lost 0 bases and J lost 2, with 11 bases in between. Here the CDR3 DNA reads TGCGCCAGCAGCCAAGATACGGGGAATACCTACAATGAGCAGTTCTTC. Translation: CASSQDTGNTYNEQFF.

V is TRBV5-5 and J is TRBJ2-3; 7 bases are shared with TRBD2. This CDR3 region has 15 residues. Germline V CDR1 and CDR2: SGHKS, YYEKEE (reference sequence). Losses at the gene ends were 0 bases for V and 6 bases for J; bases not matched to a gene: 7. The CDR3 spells CASSLGGGSWDTQYF. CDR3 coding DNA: TGTGCCAGCAGCTTGGGGGGGGGTTCATGGGATACGCAGTATTTT.

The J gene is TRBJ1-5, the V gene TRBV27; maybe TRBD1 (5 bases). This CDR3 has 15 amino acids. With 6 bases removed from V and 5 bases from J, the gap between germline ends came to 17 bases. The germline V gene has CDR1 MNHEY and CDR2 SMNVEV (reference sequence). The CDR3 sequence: CASRPGTQIYQPQHF. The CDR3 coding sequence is TGTGCCAGCAGACCCGGGACTCAAATCTATCAGCCCCAGCATTTT.

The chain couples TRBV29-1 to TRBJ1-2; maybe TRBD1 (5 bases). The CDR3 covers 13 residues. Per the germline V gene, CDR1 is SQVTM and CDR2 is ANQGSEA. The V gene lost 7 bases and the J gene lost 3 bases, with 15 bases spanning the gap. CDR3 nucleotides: TGCAGCGCCGAACCCGGGGGACACTATGGCTACACCTTC. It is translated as CSAEPGGHYGYTF.

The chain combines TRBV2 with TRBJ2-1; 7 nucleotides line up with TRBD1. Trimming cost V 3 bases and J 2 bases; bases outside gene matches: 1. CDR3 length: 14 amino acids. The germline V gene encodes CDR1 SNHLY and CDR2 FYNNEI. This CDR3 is CASSDQGAYNEQFF. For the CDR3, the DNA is TGTGCCAGCAGTGACCAGGGGGCCTACAATGAGCAGTTCTTC. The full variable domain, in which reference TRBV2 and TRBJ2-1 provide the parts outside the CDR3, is EPEVTQTPSHQVTQMGQEVILRCVPISNHLYFYWYRQILGQKVEFLVSFYNNEISEKSEIFDDQFSVERPDGSNFTLKIRSTKLEDSAMYFCASSDQGAYNEQFFGPGTRLTVL.

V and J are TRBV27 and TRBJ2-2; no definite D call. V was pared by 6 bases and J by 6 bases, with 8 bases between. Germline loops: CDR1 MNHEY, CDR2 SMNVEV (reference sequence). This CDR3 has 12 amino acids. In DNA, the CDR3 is TGTGCCAGCAGGATGAGTGCCGGGGAGCTGTTTTTT. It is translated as CASRMSAGELFF.

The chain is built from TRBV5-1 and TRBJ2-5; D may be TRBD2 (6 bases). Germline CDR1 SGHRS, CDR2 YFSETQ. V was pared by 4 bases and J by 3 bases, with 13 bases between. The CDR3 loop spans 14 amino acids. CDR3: CASSRAQREETQYF. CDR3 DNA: TGCGCCAGCAGCCGAGCCCAGCGGGAAGAGACCCAGTACTTC.

The CDR3 nucleotides read TGTGCCAGCTCACCTACAGGACAGTCCTGGACCCAGCATTTT. Amino acid sequence: CASSPTGQSWTQHF. V usage is TRBV18 and J usage is TRBJ1-5; possible D gene TRBD1, 6 bases. Per germline, CDR1 KGHSH and CDR2 LQKENI. V was trimmed by 3 bases and J by 11 bases, leaving 17 bases between them. The CDR3 sequence is 14 residues long.

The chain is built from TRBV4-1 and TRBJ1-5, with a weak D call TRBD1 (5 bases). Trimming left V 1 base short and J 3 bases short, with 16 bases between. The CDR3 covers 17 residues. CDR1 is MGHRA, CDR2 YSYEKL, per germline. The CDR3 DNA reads TGCGCCAGCAGCCAAGGCGGGAGGGGTCCAATCAATCAGCCCCAGCATTTT. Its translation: CASSQGGRGPINQPQHF.

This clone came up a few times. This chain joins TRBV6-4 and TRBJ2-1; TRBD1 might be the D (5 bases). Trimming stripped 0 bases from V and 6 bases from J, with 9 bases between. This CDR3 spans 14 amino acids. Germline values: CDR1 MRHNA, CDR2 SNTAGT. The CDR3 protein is CASSDSVDINEQFF. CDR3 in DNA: TGTGCCAGCAGTGACTCGGTGGACATCAATGAGCAGTTCTTC.

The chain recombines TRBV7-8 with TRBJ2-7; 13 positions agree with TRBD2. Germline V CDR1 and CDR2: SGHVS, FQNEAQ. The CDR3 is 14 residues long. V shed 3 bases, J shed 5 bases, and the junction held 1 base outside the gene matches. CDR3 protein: CASSLTSGRNEQYF. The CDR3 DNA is TGTGCCAGCAGCTTGACTAGCGGGAGGAACGAGCAGTACTTC. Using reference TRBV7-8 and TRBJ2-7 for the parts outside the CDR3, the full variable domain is GAGVSQSPRYKVAKRGQDVALRCDPISGHVSLFWYQQALGQGPEFLTYFQNEAQLDKSGLPSDRFFAERPEGSVSTLKIQRTQQEDSAVYLCASSLTSGRNEQYFGPGTRLTVT.